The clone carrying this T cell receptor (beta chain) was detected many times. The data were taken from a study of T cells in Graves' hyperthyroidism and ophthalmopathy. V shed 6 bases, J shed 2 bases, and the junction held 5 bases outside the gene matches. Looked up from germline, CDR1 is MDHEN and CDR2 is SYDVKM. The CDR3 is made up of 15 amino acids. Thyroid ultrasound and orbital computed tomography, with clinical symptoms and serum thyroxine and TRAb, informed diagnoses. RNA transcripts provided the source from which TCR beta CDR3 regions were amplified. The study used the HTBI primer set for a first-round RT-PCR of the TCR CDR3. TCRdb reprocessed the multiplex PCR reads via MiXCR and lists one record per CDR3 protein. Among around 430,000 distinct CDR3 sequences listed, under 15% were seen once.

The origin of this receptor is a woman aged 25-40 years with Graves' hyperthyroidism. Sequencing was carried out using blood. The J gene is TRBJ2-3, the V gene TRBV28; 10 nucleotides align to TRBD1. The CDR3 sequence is CASRRQGADTDTQYF. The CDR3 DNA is TGTGCCAGCAGGCGACAGGGGGCTGACACAGATACGCAGTATTTT. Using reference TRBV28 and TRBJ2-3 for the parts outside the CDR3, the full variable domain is DVKVTQSSRYLVKRTGEKVFLECVQDMDHENMFWYRQDPGLGLRLIYFSYDVKMKEKGDIPEGYSVSREKKERFSLILESASTNQTSMYLCASRRQGADTDTQYFGPGTRLTVL.